The present TCR beta chain was sequenced within a study of blood T cell repertoires in COVID-19. About the study: Italy, Spain and the United States were the sources of the convalescent and acute COVID-19 samples.

TCRdb's copy holds only in-frame clones and misses some; the assay was immunoSEQ multiplex PCR. The table lists around 130,000 clones, approximately 85% of them singletons. CDR1 and CDR2 (germline): MNHEY, SVGAGI. The CDR3 runs 13 residues. Losses at the gene ends were 6 bases for V and 4 bases for J; bases not matched to a gene: 4. The chain couples TRBV6-5 to TRBJ1-2, with TRBD1 identical over 8 bases. The receptor comes from a man aged 45-65 years with acute or convalescent COVID-19. Sequenced input: peripheral blood. The CDR3 bases are TGTGCCAGCAGCACCCAGGGGGCCTATGGCTACACCTTC. Its protein product is CASSTQGAYGYTF.